These 32 T cell receptor beta chains share one sample of origin, sequenced in a study of blood T cell repertoires in COVID-19. Method: immunoSEQ multiplex PCR; TCRdb's copy keeps in-frame clones and lacks some. The table records some 95,000 clones, around 81% of them present only once. Sequenced input: peripheral blood. These receptors all stem from a man aged 50-59 years who had recovered from COVID-19.

This chain uses TRBV7-2 with TRBJ2-5; a weak D match, TRBD1 (5 bases). V was trimmed by 2 bases and J by 9 bases, leaving 16 bases between them. The CDR3 sequence is 14 residues long. The V gene's germline CDR1 is SGHTA and CDR2 FQGNSA. CDR3 in DNA: TGTGCCAGCAGCTTAATGAACTTAGGGGCCCCCCAGTACTTC. It yields the protein CASSLMNLGAPQYF.

The chain's CDR3 is CAWSGYRQTSGNTIYF. Here the CDR3 DNA reads TGTGCCTGGAGTGGATATCGACAGACCTCTGGAAACACCATATATTTT. This sequence joins TRBV30 and TRBJ1-3; a possible D gene is TRBD1 (5 bases). The germline gives CDR1 GTSNPN, CDR2 SVGIG (reference sequence). V shed 1 base and J shed 0 bases, with 13 bases lying between them. This CDR3 has 16 residues.

The genes are TRBV24-1 and TRBJ2-5; TRBD1 might be the D (5 bases). V gave up 3 bases and J gave up 5 bases, with 12 bases separating them. CDR1 KGHDR and CDR2 SFDVKD come from the germline V gene. The CDR3 consists of 14 residues. CDR3 sequence (DNA): TGTGCCACCAGTGATCCAGGGCTCGGGGAGACCCAGTACTTC. As protein: CATSDPGLGETQYF.

The chain is built from TRBV27 and TRBJ1-4; the match to TRBD1 covers 7 bases. The CDR3 is made up of 13 amino acids. V lost 5 bases to trimming and J lost 8 bases; unmatched junction nucleotides: 5. Germline CDR1 reads MNHEY; CDR2 reads SMNVEV (reference sequence). CDR3 sequence reads: CASSRTGREKLFF. As DNA, the CDR3 is TGTGCCAGCAGTCGGACAGGCCGGGAAAAACTGTTTTTT.

The CDR3 here is CASTYGGEQFF. The CDR3 DNA follows: TGTGCCAGCACTTACGGGGGGGAGCAGTTCTTC. The V and J genes are TRBV12-3 or TRBV12-4 and TRBJ2-1, with 7 bases aligning to TRBD2. The CDR3 consists of 11 residues. With V trimmed by 7 bases and J by 10 bases, 4 bases remained unmatched.

The chain carries TRBV12-3 or TRBV12-4 and TRBJ2-7; 7 positions match TRBD1. This CDR3 region has 12 residues. V was pared by 8 bases and J by 1 base, with 2 bases of the junction left unmatched. The CDR3: CASARGSYEQYF. The CDR3 bases are TGTGCCAGCGCCAGGGGGTCCTACGAGCAGTACTTC.

The chain joins TRBV11-1 to TRBJ2-2, with 8 bases lining up with TRBD2. The CDR3 loop spans 16 amino acids. After removal of 3 bases from V and 3 bases from J, the junction contained 6 bases not matched to a gene. Germline-derived CDR1 and CDR2 are SGHAT and FQDESV (reference sequence). The CDR3 is CASSFWTSTDTGELFF. The CDR3 nucleotides are TGTGCCAGCAGCTTCTGGACTAGCACGGACACCGGGGAGCTGTTTTTT.

CDR3 loop: CASSIRGGFDIQYF. The CDR3 bases are TGTGCCAGCAGCATCAGGGGAGGGTTCGACATTCAGTACTTC. The rearrangement uses TRBV5-5 and TRBJ2-4; TRBD2 might be the D (7 bases). Trimming removed 4 bases from V and 8 bases from J, with 16 bases in between. The germline gives CDR1 SGHKS, CDR2 YYEKEE (reference sequence). This CDR3 spans 14 amino acids.

This clone appeared many times. The chain combines TRBV19 with TRBJ1-3; D is perhaps TRBD1 (5 bases). This CDR3 spans 15 amino acids. Trimming stripped 7 bases from V and 0 bases from J, with 13 bases between. Germline lookup yields CDR1 LNHDA and CDR2 SQIVND (reference sequence). The CDR3, as DNA: TGTGCCAGTACCCGACAGCTCTACTCTGGAAACACCATATATTTT. Its translation: CASTRQLYSGNTIYF.

This chain connects TRBV20-1 to TRBJ2-7, with D hard to call. The germline V gene encodes CDR1 DFQATT and CDR2 SNEGSKA (reference sequence). V was pared by 8 bases and J by 4 bases, with 9 bases between. This CDR3 comprises 10 residues. The CDR3 loop is CSLKKYEQYF. The CDR3 DNA is TGCAGTCTAAAGAAATACGAGCAGTACTTC.

CDR3 nucleotide sequence: TGTGCCAGCAGCCGGGGTCGGACAGGAGAGACCCAGTACTTC. Protein: CASSRGRTGETQYF. The V and J genes are TRBV7-2 and TRBJ2-5; 7 positions agree with TRBD1. Germline values: CDR1 SGHTA, CDR2 FQGNSA. CDR3 length equals 14 residues. With V trimmed by 5 bases and J by 4 bases, 7 bases remained unmatched.

The rearrangement uses TRBV18 and TRBJ2-7; weak D call: TRBD2 (6 bases). V lost 1 base and J lost 5, with 9 bases in between. CDR1 KGHSH and CDR2 LQKENI come from the germline V gene. The length of the CDR3 is 13 residues. CDR3: CASSPLSGDEQYF. The DNA for the CDR3 is TGTGCCAGCTCACCACTTTCGGGAGACGAGCAGTACTTC.

The chain couples TRBV28 to TRBJ2-5, with D possibly TRBD1 on 8 matching bases. The CDR3 runs to 15 residues. The V end lost 4 bases, the J end lost 5 bases, and 17 bases lay between the germline ends. CDR1 MDHEN and CDR2 SYDVKM come from the germline V gene. CDR3 DNA sequence: TGTGCCAGCAGTTCCCCACAGGGGGAGGGTGAGACCCAGTACTTC. This gives the protein CASSSPQGEGETQYF.

The chain links TRBV27 to TRBJ2-6; the D gene is possibly TRBD2 (6 bases). Germline lookup yields CDR1 MNHEY and CDR2 SMNVEV (reference sequence). Trimming stripped 2 bases from V and 0 bases from J, with 17 bases between. This CDR3 region has 19 residues. CDR3: CASSLRARGSDSGANVLTF. The DNA for the CDR3 is TGTGCCAGCAGTTTACGGGCGCGGGGCAGCGACTCTGGGGCCAACGTCCTGACTTTC.

This clone was counted a single time. The chain has TRBV6-1 and TRBJ2-7; 11 bases are a match to TRBD1. CDR3 size: 15 residues. Germline V gene sequence: CDR1 MNHNS, CDR2 SASEGT. V lost 2 bases to trimming and J lost 6 bases; unmatched junction nucleotides: 6. CDR3 region: CASSEQADRGLEQYF. The CDR3, as DNA: TGTGCCAGCAGTGAACAGGCGGACAGGGGGCTCGAGCAGTACTTC.

The chain uses TRBV3-1 (or the pseudogene TRBV3-2) and TRBJ1-2; D perhaps matches TRBD1 (6 bases). The germline CDR1 and CDR2 sequences are LGHDT and YNNKEL (reference sequence). This CDR3 has 13 residues. The germline V and J ends were trimmed by 3 bases and 4 bases, with 9 bases remaining between them. The CDR3 spells CASSQTDSYGYTF. CDR3 coding DNA: TGTGCCAGCAGCCAGACGGACAGCTATGGCTACACCTTC.

This clone occurred a few times. This chain links TRBV5-1 with TRBJ2-7; D is undetermined. V gave up 5 bases and J gave up 5 bases, with 17 bases separating them. The CDR3 is 14 amino acids. Germline values: CDR1 SGHRS, CDR2 YFSETQ. CDR3 loop: CASRDERVKHEQYF. In nucleotides, the CDR3 is TGCGCCAGCAGAGACGAACGGGTAAAACACGAGCAGTACTTC. Combining the CDR3 with reference TRBV5-1 and TRBJ2-7 gives the whole variable domain KAGVTQTPRYLIKTRGQQVTLSCSPISGHRSVSWYQQTPGQGLQFLFEYFSETQRNKGNFPGRFSGRQFSNSRSEMNVSTLELGDSALYLCASRDERVKHEQYFGPGTRLTVT.

The rearrangement uses TRBV9 and TRBJ1-4; TRBD1 is a possible D gene (6 bases). Germline assignment: CDR1 SGDLS and CDR2 YYNGEE. The V end lost 0 bases, the J end lost 3 bases, and 12 bases lay between the germline ends. CDR3 length: 16 residues. The CDR3 coding sequence is TGTGCCAGCAGCGTAGCCTTACAGGGTCCTAATGAAAAACTGTTTTTT. It encodes CASSVALQGPNEKLFF.

CDR3 region: CSVEDRAGPGNQPQHF. The CDR3, as DNA: TGCAGCGTTGAAGATCGGGCGGGTCCGGGCAATCAGCCCCAGCATTTT. The chain combines TRBV29-1 with TRBJ1-5; D is uncertain. The CDR3 sequence is 16 residues long. Between the trimmed V and J ends, which lost 0 bases and 2 bases, there was a span of 14 bases. Germline CDR1 SQVTM, CDR2 ANQGSEA.

J is TRBJ2-1 and V is TRBV19; TRBD2 agrees at 8 bases. The junction had 7 bases not matched to a gene; V was cut back by 6 bases and J by 6 bases. There are 14 residues in the CDR3. The germline V gene encodes CDR1 LNHDA and CDR2 SQIVND (reference sequence). CDR3 nucleotides: TGTGCCAGTAGAGACTTAGCGGGAAGCAATGAGCAGTTCTTC. Encoded protein: CASRDLAGSNEQFF.

The sample holds a few counts of this clone. J is TRBJ1-5 and V is TRBV5-1; 8 bases fit TRBD1. The germline CDR1 and CDR2 sequences are SGHRS and YFSETQ. The CDR3 contains 14 residues. Trimming at V came to 4 bases and at J to 6 bases, leaving 6 bases not matched to a gene. The CDR3 DNA is TGCGCCAGCAGCCCACAGGGGGGCGGTCAGCCCCAGCATTTT. Encoded protein: CASSPQGGGQPQHF.

Turning to this clone: Distinct nucleotide sequences in the sample also encode this CDR3. This chain joins TRBV5-1 and TRBJ1-4; D possibly corresponds to TRBD1 (5 bases). Germline loops: CDR1 SGHRS, CDR2 YFSETQ. Trimming left V 0 bases short and J 5 bases short, with 5 bases between. The CDR3 is 13 residues long. CDR3 DNA: TGCGCCAGCAGCTTGGGACAGAATGAAAAACTGTTTTTT. Translation gives CASSLGQNEKLFF.

This clone was found a few times. The V call is TRBV2, the J call TRBJ1-5, with 7 bases lining up with TRBD1. CDR1 and CDR2 (germline): SNHLY, FYNNEI. The junction had 5 bases not matched to a gene; V was cut back by 6 bases and J by 0 bases. The CDR3 has 15 residues. The CDR3 loop is CASRGQTYSNQPQHF. The CDR3 DNA is TGTGCCAGCAGGGGACAGACTTATAGCAATCAGCCCCAGCATTTT.

The chain recombines TRBV7-3 with TRBJ2-2; D may be TRBD1 (5 bases). The CDR3 has 16 residues. CDR1 SGHTA and CDR2 FQGTGA come from the germline V gene. V was trimmed by 2 bases and J by 0 bases, leaving 10 bases between them. CDR3: CASSLYGRANTGELFF. In DNA, the CDR3 is TGTGCCAGCAGCTTATACGGCAGGGCGAACACCGGGGAGCTGTTTTTT.

The genes are TRBV2 and TRBJ1-1; 7 positions agree with TRBD1. There are 15 residues in the CDR3. CDR1 is SNHLY and CDR2 is FYNNEI in the germline V gene. The trim removed 4 bases at V and 1 base at J, leaving 6 bases unmatched. The CDR3 is CASSAQGLGNTEAFF. The CDR3 region has the DNA TGTGCCAGCAGTGCACAGGGGCTTGGGAACACTGAAGCTTTCTTT.

V usage is TRBV5-6 and J usage is TRBJ1-2; 7 nucleotides align to TRBD1. The CDR3 totals 13 residues. From germline, CDR1 is SGHDT and CDR2 YYEEEE. J gave up 4 bases and V 0 bases, and 0 bases lay outside the gene matches. CDR3 sequence: CASSLDRGYGYTF. Here the CDR3 DNA reads TGTGCCAGCAGCTTGGACAGGGGCTATGGCTACACCTTC.

The chain links TRBV30 to TRBJ1-2, with 9 bases fitting TRBD1. Trimming removed 3 bases from V and 7 bases from J; junction bases left unmatched: 12. Germline V gives CDR1 GTSNPN, CDR2 SVGIG (reference sequence). CDR3 size: 15 residues. CDR3 loop: CAWRETGGTRSGYTF. DNA for the CDR3: TGTGCCTGGAGGGAGACAGGGGGAACTCGGTCTGGCTACACCTTC.

This rearrangement joins TRBV2 to TRBJ2-1; 9 bases are shared with TRBD2. Germline CDR1 is SNHLY and CDR2 is FYNNEI. The J segment lost 5 bases and the V segment lost 6 bases, leaving 5 bases of the junction unmatched. The CDR3 runs 14 residues. The CDR3 DNA is TGTGCCAGCAGGCGGGAGGGCCCTGACAATGAGCAGTTCTTC. Protein product: CASRREGPDNEQFF. Looking up the rest from reference TRBV2 and TRBJ2-1 gives the full variable domain: EPEVTQTPSHQVTQMGQEVILRCVPISNHLYFYWYRQILGQKVEFLVSFYNNEISEKSEIFDDQFSVERPDGSNFTLKIRSTKLEDSAMYFCASRREGPDNEQFFGPGTRLTVL.

The chain links TRBV5-4 to TRBJ2-7; possibly TRBD2 for D (6 bases). The CDR3 length is 14 residues. V shed 2 bases and J shed 3 bases, with 12 bases lying between them. In germline, CDR1 is SGHNT, CDR2 YYREEE (reference sequence). Written as DNA, the CDR3 is TGTGCCAGCAGCTTTAGCGGAAACCACTACGAGCAGTACTTC. It translates to CASSFSGNHYEQYF.

The CDR3 region is CATSRGEGLIYF. The CDR3 region has the DNA TGTGCCACCAGCAGGGGGGAGGGGCTCATATATTTT. V usage is TRBV15 and J usage is TRBJ1-3, with D tentatively TRBD1 (5 bases). Trimming took off 3 bases at V and 12 bases at J, with 12 bases between the two ends. This CDR3 is 12 amino acids long. Per germline, CDR1 LNHNV and CDR2 YYDKDF (reference sequence).

This sequence joins TRBV7-2 and TRBJ2-1; D call uncertain. Trimming took off 0 bases at V and 0 bases at J, with 6 bases between the two ends. The CDR3 covers 15 residues. Germline V lookup: CDR1 SGHTA, CDR2 FQGNSA. The CDR3, as DNA: TGTGCCAGCAGCTTAGCGGTGAGCTCCTACAATGAGCAGTTCTTC. This encodes CASSLAVSSYNEQFF.

J is TRBJ1-1 and V is TRBV5-1, with TRBD1 as a possible D gene (6 bases). V lost 3 bases to trimming and J lost 0 bases, with 12 bases between them. The CDR3 covers 15 residues. CDR1 and CDR2 from the germline V gene are SGHRS and YFSETQ. The CDR3, as DNA: TGCGCCAGCAGCTCTAACACAGGGATGAACACTGAAGCTTTCTTT. Amino acids: CASSSNTGMNTEAFF.